Described below is a single TCR beta chain sequence and its context. What it binds is unknown. Using its own MiXCR run on the reads, TCRdb lists one record per CDR3 protein. This sample has 560,000 or so distinct CDR3 sequences, with approximately 17% found just once. The record originates from a study of T cell repertoires in cytomegalovirus infection. Study observations and caveats: There were HLA-C-restricted CMV-specific TCR beta clonotypes dominating the ex vivo response. Summed frequency of public TCR beta families distinguished CMV carriers with the relevant HLA.

This CDR3 spans 18 amino acids. Germline V gene lookup returns CDR1 MDHEN and CDR2 SYDVKM. V lost 5 bases and J lost 2; bases outside the gene matches: 15. This chain connects TRBV28 to TRBJ1-5, with TRBD1 matching 7 bases. This receptor was taken from a human donor in good health (CMV status not recorded). Some clones in this sample may be carry-over from other donors' samples. What was sequenced was CD8+ T cells from PBMCs. CDR3 sequence reads: CASSIYTGYTGGNQPQHF. CDR3 nucleotides: TGTGCCAGCAGTATCTATACGGGGTATACAGGGGGCAATCAGCCCCAGCATTTT.